These T cell receptor beta chains were read from a single sample in a study of patients and donors after allogeneic stem cell transplantation. TCRdb processed the RT-PCR reads anew with MiXCR; each CDR3 protein has one entry. The sample has about 160,000 distinct CDR3 sequences; 24% are singletons. The source material was blood, either unsorted or a sorted T cell fraction (not recorded which). The receptors were sampled from a human donor who was either an allogeneic HSCT recipient or a stem cell or donor lymphocyte infusion donor (not recorded which). It is not recorded whose cells these are; they may come from a transplant donor. CDR3s leave out the opening cysteine and the closing phenylalanine or tryptophan. The order of the fields is clone size, J gene, V gene, CDR3 protein. Clone size appears in some rows only: once, few, many, or a class for an expanded clone.

few	TRBJ2-3	TRBV10-3	ATYLAVRGTQY
few	TRBJ1-2	TRBV12-3/TRBV12-4	ASSLARKGPPNYGYT
few	TRBJ2-2	TRBV5-8	ASSLWQSGELF
NA	TRBJ1-1	TRBV14	ASSQEIDTEAF
many	TRBJ1-2	TRBV20-1	SARDPSTYGYT
few	TRBJ2-6	TRBV12-3/TRBV12-4	ASSPQAGAGANVLT
NA	TRBJ1-5	TRBV5-1	ASSLAIGPNQPQH
NA	TRBJ1-2	TRBV5-1	ASSFSGETYGYT
NA	TRBJ2-3	TRBV3-1	ASSQPQAGADTQY
many	TRBJ1-1	TRBV7-2	ASSLNRVAEAF
few	TRBJ2-1	TRBV6-1	ASSESDSSYNEQF
few	TRBJ2-2	TRBV5-1	ASHTGGELF
few	TRBJ2-7	TRBV25-1	ASKRTGGYEQY
NA	TRBJ2-7	TRBV6-2/TRBV6-3	ASSYSVVDRAKHEQY
NA	TRBJ2-2	TRBV24-1	ATSDLDQEDTGELF
once	TRBJ1-1	TRBV4-1	ASSHGQGYMSSTEAF
NA	TRBJ2-1	TRBV5-1	ASSLYRDLQAYSYNEQF
NA	TRBJ2-3	TRBV20-1	SARGPSWDTQY
NA	TRBJ2-7	TRBV20-1	SAPDGDFHEQY
NA	TRBJ2-5	TRBV5-1	ASSLVIGETQY
NA	TRBJ2-5	TRBV6-6	ASSPILAGGETQY
few	TRBJ1-1	TRBV12-3/TRBV12-4	ASSWGTEAF
few	TRBJ1-5	TRBV19	ASTLGAGNQPQH
NA	TRBJ2-7	TRBV5-6	ASCQGGPSPRFSEQY
few	TRBJ1-1	TRBV2	ASRVPLTGGKYTEAF
few	TRBJ1-2	TRBV12-3/TRBV12-4	ASSFYQGQGAGYT
NA	TRBJ1-2	TRBV10-3	AISDLDSPRYGYT
NA	TRBJ1-4	TRBV7-2	ASSLLWGWNEKLF
many	TRBJ1-6	TRBV7-2	ASSLERTGDSPLH